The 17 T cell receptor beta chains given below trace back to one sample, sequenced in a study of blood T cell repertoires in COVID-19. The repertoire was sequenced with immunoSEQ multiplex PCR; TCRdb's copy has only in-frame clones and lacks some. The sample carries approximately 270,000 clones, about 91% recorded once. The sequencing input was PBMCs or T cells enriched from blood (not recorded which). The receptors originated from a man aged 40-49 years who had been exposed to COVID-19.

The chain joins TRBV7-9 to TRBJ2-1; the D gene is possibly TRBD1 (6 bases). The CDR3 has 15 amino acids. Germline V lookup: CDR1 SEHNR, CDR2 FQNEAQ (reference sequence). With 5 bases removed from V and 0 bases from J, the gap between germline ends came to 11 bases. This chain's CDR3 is CASSPEGGSYNEQFF. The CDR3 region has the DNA TGTGCCAGCAGCCCAGAAGGGGGCTCCTACAATGAGCAGTTCTTC.

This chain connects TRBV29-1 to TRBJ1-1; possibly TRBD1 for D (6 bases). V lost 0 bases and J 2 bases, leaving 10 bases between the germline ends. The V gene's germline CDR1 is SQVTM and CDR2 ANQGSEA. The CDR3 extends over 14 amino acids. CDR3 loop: CSVEDRTANTEAFF. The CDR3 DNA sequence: TGCAGCGTTGAAGACAGGACAGCAAACACTGAAGCTTTCTTT.

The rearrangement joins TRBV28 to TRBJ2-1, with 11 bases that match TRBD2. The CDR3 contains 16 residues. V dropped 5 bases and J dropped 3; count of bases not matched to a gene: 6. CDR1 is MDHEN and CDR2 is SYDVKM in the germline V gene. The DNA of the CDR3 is TGTGCCAGCAGTCTACCGGGACTAGCGGACTACAATGAGCAGTTCTTC. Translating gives CASSLPGLADYNEQFF.

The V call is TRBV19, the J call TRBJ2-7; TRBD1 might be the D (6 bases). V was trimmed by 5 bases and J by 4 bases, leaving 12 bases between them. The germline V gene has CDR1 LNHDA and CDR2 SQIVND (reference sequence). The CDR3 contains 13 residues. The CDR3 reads CASSPGVDYEQYF. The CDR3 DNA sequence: TGTGCCAGTAGTCCAGGGGTCGATTACGAGCAGTACTTC. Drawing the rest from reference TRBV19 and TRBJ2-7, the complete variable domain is DGGITQSPKYLFRKEGQNVTLSCEQNLNHDAMYWYRQDPGQGLRLIYYSQIVNDFQKGDIAEGYSVSREKKESFPLTVTSAQKNPTAFYLCASSPGVDYEQYFGPGTRLTVT.

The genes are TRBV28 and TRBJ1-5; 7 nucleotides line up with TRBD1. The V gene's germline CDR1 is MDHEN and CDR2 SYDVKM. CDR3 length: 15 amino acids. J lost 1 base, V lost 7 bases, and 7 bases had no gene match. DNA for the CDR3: TGTGCCAGCACCCCGGGGGACAGAAGCAATCAGCCCCAGCATTTT. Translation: CASTPGDRSNQPQHF. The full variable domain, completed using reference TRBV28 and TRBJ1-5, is DVKVTQSSRYLVKRTGEKVFLECVQDMDHENMFWYRQDPGLGLRLIYFSYDVKMKEKGDIPEGYSVSREKKERFSLILESASTNQTSMYLCASTPGDRSNQPQHFGDGTRLSIL.

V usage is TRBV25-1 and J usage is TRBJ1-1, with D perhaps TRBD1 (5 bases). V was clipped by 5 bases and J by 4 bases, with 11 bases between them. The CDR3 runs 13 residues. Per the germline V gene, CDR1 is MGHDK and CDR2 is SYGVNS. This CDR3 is CASSFQGGTEAFF. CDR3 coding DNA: TGTGCCAGCAGTTTCCAGGGCGGCACTGAAGCTTTCTTT.

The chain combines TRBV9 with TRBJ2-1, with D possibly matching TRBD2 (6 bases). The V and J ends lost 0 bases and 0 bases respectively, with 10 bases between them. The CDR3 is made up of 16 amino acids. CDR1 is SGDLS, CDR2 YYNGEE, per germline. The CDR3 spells CASSVGGTRSYNEQFF. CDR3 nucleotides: TGTGCCAGCAGCGTAGGGGGGACTCGCTCCTACAATGAGCAGTTCTTC.

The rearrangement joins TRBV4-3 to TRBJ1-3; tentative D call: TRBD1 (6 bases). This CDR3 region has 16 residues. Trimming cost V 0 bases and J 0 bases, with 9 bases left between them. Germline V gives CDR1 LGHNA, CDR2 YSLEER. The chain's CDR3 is CASSQDRGGSGNTIYF. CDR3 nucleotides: TGCGCCAGCAGCCAAGATAGGGGGGGCTCTGGAAACACCATATATTTT.

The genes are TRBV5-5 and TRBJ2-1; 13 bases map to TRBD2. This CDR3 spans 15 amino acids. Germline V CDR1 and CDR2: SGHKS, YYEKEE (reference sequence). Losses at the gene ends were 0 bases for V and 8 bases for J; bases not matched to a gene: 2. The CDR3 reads CASSLGLAGGYEQFF. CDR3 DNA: TGTGCCAGCAGCTTGGGACTAGCGGGAGGTTATGAGCAGTTCTTC.

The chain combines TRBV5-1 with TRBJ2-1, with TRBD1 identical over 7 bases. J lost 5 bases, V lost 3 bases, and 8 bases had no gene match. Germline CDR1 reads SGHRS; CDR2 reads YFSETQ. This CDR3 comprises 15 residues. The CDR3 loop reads CASSSTGSYNNEQFF. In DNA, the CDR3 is TGCGCCAGCAGCTCGACAGGGTCGTATAACAATGAGCAGTTCTTC.

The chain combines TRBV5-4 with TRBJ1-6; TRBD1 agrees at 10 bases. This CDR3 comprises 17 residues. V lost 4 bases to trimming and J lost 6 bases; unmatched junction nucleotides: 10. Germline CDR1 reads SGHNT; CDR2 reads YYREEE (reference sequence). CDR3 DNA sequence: TGTGCCAGCAGCCTGGTAGGACAGGGGGACCTTAATTCACCCCTCCACTTT. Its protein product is CASSLVGQGDLNSPLHF.

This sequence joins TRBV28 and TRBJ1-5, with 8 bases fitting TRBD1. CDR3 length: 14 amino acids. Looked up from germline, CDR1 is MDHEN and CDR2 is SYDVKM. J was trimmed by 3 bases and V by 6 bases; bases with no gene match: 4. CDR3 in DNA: TGTGCCAGCAGCTCGACAGGGGACAATCAGCCCCAGCATTTT. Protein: CASSSTGDNQPQHF. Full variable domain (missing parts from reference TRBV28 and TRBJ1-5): DVKVTQSSRYLVKRTGEKVFLECVQDMDHENMFWYRQDPGLGLRLIYFSYDVKMKEKGDIPEGYSVSREKKERFSLILESASTNQTSMYLCASSSTGDNQPQHFGDGTRLSIL.

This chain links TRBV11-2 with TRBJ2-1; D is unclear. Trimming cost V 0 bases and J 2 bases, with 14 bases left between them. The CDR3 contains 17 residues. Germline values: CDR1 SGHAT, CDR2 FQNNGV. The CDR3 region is CASSLEVSPTTYNEQFF. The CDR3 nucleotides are TGTGCCAGCAGCTTAGAGGTTTCCCCCACTACCTACAATGAGCAGTTCTTC.

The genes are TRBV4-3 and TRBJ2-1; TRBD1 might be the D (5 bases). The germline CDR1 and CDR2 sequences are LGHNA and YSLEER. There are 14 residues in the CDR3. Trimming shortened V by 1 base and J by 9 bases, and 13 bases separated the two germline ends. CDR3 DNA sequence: TGCGCCAGCAGCCAAGTCGTACAGGCTGCTGAGCAGTTCTTC. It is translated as CASSQVVQAAEQFF.

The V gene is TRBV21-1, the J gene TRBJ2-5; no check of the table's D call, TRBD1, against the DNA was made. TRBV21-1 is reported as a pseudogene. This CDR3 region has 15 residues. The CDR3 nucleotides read TGTGCCAGCAGCAAAGCCCTGGACAGACAAGAGACCCAGTACTTC. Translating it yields CASSKALDRQETQYF.

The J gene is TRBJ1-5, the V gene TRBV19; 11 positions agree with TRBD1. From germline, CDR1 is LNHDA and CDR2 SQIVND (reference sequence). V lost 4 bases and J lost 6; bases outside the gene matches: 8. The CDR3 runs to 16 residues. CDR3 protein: CASSSWTGGLGQPQHF. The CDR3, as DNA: TGTGCCAGTAGTAGCTGGACAGGGGGCTTGGGTCAGCCCCAGCATTTT.

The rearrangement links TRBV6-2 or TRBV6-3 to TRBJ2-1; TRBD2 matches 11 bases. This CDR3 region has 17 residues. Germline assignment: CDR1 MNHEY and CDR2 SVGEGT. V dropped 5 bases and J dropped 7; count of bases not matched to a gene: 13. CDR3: CASSPLTSGTPQNEQFF. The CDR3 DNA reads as TGTGCCAGCAGTCCATTGACTAGCGGGACGCCACAGAATGAGCAGTTCTTC.